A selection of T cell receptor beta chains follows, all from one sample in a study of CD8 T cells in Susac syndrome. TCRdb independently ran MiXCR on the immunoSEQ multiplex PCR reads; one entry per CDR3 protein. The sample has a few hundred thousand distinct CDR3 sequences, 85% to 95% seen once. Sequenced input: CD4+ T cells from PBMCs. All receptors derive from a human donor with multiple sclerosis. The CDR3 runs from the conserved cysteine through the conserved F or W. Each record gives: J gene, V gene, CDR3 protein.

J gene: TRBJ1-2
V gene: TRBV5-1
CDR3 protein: CASSTGGLDGYTF

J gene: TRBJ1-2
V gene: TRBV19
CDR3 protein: CATVTGNYGYTF

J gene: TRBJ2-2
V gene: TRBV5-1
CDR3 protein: CASSLSSGGAEEELFF

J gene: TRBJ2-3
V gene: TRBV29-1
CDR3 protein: CSVERLGLAGGAQYF

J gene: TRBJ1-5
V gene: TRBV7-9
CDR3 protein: CASSSRGTDNQPQHF

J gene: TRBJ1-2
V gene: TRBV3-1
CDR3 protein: CASSHAPGQISNYGYTF

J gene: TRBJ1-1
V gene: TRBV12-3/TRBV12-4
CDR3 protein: CASSPPTGFNTEAFF

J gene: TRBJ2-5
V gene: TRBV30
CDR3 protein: CAWSRLAGVEETQYF

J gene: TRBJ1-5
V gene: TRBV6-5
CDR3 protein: CASSYSGSSNQPQHF

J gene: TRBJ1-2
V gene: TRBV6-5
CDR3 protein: CASSPGWGTNYGYTF

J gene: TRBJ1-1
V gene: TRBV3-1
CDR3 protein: CASSQGRAGNTEAFF

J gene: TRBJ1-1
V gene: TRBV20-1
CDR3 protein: CSAPPNLGTEAFF

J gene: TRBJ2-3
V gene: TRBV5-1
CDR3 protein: CASSLEAPSTDTQYF

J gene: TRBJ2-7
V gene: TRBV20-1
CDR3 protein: CSATTGQGYEQYF

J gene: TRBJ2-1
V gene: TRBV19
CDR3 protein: CASSIRTSGGSSYNEQFF

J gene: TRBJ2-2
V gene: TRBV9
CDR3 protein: CASSIANTGELFF

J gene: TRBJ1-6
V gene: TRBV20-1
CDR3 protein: CSARSLGPLHF

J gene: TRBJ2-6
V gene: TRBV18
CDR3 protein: CASSPGHRSGANVLTF

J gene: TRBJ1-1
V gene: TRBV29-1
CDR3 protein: CSVEETGNTEAFF

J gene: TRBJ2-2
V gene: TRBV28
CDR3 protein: CASSTPGDTGELFF

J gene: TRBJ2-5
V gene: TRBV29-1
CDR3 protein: CSAGPTQETQYF

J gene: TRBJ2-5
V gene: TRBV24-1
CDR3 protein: CATSDSGPERYF

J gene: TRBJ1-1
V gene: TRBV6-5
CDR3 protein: CASSYYLENTEAFF

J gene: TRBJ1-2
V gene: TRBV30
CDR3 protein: CACPFDRRYGYTF

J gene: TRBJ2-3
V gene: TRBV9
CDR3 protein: CASTLRPGLAGGRSTDTQYF

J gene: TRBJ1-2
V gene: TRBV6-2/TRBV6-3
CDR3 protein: CASSTYNYGYTF

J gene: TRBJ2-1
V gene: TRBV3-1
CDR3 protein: CASSSWGSYNEQFF

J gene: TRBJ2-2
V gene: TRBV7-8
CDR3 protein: CASSLVWGGNTGELFF

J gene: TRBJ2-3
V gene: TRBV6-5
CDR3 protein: CASSQRGLRDTQYF

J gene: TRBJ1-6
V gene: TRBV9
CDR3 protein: CASSLQATNSPLHF

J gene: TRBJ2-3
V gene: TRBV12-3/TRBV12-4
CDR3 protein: CASSLVTLGVGQYF

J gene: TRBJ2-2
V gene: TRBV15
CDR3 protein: CATSRRGSLTGELFF

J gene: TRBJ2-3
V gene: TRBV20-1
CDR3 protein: CSATAVRGGLKDTQYF

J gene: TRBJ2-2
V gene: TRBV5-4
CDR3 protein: CASTGPDHGGGPNTGELFF

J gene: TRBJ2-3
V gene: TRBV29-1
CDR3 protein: CSVGWTDTQYF

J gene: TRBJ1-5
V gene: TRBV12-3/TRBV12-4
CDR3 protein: CASSLSGGNQPQHF

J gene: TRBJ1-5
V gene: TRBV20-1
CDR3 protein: CSASSGGNNQPQHF

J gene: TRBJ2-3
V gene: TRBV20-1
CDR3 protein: CSARGVQSGRITDTQYF

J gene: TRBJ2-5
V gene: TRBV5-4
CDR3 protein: CASSLGKAQYF

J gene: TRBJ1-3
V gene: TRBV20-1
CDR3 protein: CSARDSSGANTIYF

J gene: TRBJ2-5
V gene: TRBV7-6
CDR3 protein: CASSLAPGLGETQYF

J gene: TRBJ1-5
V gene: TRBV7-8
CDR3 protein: CASSAGHSNQPQHF

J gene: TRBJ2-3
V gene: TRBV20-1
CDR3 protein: CSAEPAYTGFDTQYF

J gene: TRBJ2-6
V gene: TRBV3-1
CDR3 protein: CASSQTTGAGANVLTF

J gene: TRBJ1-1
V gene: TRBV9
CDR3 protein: CASSVGLPMNTEAFF

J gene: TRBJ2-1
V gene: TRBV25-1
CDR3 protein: CASSDWTGENEQFF

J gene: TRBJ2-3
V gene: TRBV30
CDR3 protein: CAWSVFLQSTDTQYF

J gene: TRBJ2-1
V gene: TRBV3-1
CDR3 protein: CASSQDPRPFDEQFF

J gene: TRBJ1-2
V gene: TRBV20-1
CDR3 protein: CSASADRGIYGYTF